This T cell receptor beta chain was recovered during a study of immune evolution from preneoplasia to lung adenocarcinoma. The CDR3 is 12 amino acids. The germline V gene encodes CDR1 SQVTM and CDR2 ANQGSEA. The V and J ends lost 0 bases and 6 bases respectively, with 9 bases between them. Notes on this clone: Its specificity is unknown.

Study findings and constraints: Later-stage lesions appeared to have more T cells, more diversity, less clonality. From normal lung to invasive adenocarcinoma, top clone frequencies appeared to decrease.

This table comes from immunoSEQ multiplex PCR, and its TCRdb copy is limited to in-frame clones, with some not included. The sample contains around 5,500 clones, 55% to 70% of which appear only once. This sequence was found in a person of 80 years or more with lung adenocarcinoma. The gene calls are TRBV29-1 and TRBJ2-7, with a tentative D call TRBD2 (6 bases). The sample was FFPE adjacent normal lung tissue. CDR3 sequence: CSVEDSAGEQYF. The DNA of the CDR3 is TGCAGCGTTGAAGACTCAGCGGGCGAGCAGTACTTC.